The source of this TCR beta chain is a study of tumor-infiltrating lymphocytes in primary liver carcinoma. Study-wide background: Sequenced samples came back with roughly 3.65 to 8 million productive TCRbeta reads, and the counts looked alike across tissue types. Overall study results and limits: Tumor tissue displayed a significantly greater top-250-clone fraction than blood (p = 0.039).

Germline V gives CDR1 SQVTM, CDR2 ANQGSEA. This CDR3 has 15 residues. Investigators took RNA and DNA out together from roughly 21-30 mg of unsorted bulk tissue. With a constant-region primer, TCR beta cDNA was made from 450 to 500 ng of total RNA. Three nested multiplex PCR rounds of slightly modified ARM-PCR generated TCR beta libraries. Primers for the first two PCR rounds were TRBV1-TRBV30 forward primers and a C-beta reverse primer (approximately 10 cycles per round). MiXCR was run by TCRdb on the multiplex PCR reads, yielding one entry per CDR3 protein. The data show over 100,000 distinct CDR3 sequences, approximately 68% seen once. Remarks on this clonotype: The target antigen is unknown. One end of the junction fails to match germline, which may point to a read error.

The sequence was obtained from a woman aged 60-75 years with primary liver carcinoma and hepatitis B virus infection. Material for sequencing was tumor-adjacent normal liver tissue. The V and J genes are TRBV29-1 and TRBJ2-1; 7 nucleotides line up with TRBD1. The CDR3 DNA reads TGCAGCGTTCCCGAGGGGGCAGTGCCCTACAATGAGCAGTCCTTC. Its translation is CSVPEGAVPYNEQSF.